This record covers a single T cell receptor (beta chain). Its antigen is still unknown. These data are taken from a study of cytomegalovirus exposure and HLA in healthy donors. Study-level points and caveats: A later analysis linked around 17,000 TCR beta sequences to HLA alleles at 0.05 false discovery rate.

60 Vbeta and 13 Jbeta primers were used in PCR. Generated by immunoSEQ multiplex PCR, the TCRdb table keeps only in-frame clones and is missing some. The sample holds approximately 170,000 clones, less than 85% seen once. V was cut by 0 bases and J by 5 bases, with 13 bases left in between. The germline V gene has CDR1 GTSNPN and CDR2 SVGIG (reference sequence). The CDR3 runs to 14 residues. The sample was PBMCs. This sequence was found in a man aged 25 to 45 in good health and CMV-seropositive. The chain recombines TRBV30 with TRBJ1-1; maybe TRBD1 (6 bases). Here the CDR3 reads CAWSVGGVSTEAFF. For the CDR3, the DNA is TGTGCCTGGAGTGTAGGGGGTGTGAGTACTGAAGCTTTCTTT.